This entry features one TCR beta chain sequence. Its antigen remains unidentified. Authors' analysis steps: Filtering differed for immunoSEQ, which gave only junction sequences without quality scores. The method was immunoSEQ multiplex PCR; TCRdb's version includes in-frame clones alone and lacks a portion of them. V and J calls and clone size are as listed in that table; D and trimming were resolved from the DNA. The sample shows around 620,000 clones, approximately 96% of them seen only once. CD45RO-negative, CCR7-selected cells formed the naive CD8 fraction, which excluded terminally differentiated effector memory CD45RA+ cells. This CDR3 is 14 amino acids long. The V end was cut by 0 bases, the J end by 2 bases, with 5 bases between. CDR1 and CDR2 (germline): MNHEY, SMNVEV (reference sequence). This sample is part of a study of shared clonotypes between healthy human individuals. Notes on the study in general: Richness estimates generally favored naive over memory subsets. In four donors, around 5% of naive CD4 clonotypes appeared in common.

Material: naive CD8+ T cells sorted from blood. The J gene is TRBJ1-3, the V gene TRBV27, with D uncertain. This clonotype was obtained from a woman aged 25 to 45 in good health. This chain's CDR3 is CASSLSVTGNTIYF. In DNA, the CDR3 is TGTGCCAGCAGTTTATCAGTAACTGGAAACACCATATATTTT.